This passage covers 21 T cell receptor beta chains from one sample sequenced in a study of cytomegalovirus exposure and HLA in healthy donors. PCR amplification relied on 60 Vbeta primers (plus 13 Jbeta primers). This table comes from immunoSEQ multiplex PCR, and its TCRdb copy is limited to in-frame clones, with some not included. The sample table includes about 48,000 clones. The sequencing sample was made of PBMCs. These receptors all stem from a middle-aged woman in good health and CMV-seronegative.

The J gene is TRBJ2-1, the V gene TRBV7-2; TRBD2 matches 12 bases. V trimming: 8 bases; J trimming: 6 bases; junction bases outside the gene matches: 8. The CDR3 runs to 15 residues. Germline CDR1 SGHTA, CDR2 FQGNSA. Written as DNA, the CDR3 is TGTGCCAGCGCCGAGGGACTAGCGGGCGCCAATGAGCAGTTCTTC. It is translated as CASAEGLAGANEQFF.

The chain is built from TRBV30 and TRBJ1-1; D may be TRBD1 (5 bases). Trimming left V 3 bases short and J 6 bases short, with 17 bases between. This CDR3 has 14 amino acids. The germline V gene encodes CDR1 GTSNPN and CDR2 SVGIG (reference sequence). CDR3 residues: CAWSEGRGISEAFF. CDR3 coding DNA: TGTGCCTGGAGCGAGGGACGGGGGATTTCTGAAGCTTTCTTT.

This chain uses TRBV19 with TRBJ1-2; D gene ambiguous. Germline-derived CDR1 and CDR2 are LNHDA and SQIVND (reference sequence). The CDR3 runs to 14 residues. V was clipped by 2 bases and J by 4 bases, with 11 bases between them. CDR3 nucleotide sequence: TGTGCCAGTAGTATAAGCCAGGCGATCTATGGCTACACCTTC. As protein: CASSISQAIYGYTF.

V is TRBV7-6 and J is TRBJ2-7; D is unresolved. Germline V gene sequence: CDR1 SGHVS, CDR2 FNYEAQ. V dropped 0 bases and J dropped 0 bases, with 12 bases sitting between them. The CDR3 has 16 residues. CDR3 nucleotide sequence: TGTGCCAGCAGCTTAGCGCGGCCCGGCACCTCCTACGAGCAGTACTTC. Protein product: CASSLARPGTSYEQYF.

The chain couples TRBV7-6 to TRBJ2-6; weak D call: TRBD1 (6 bases). CDR3 length equals 20 residues. V was trimmed by 1 base and J by 0 bases, leaving 19 bases between them. Germline CDR1 is SGHVS and CDR2 is FNYEAQ. CDR3 region: CASSLEARQARLSGANVLTF. CDR3 DNA sequence: TGTGCCAGCAGCTTAGAGGCCCGACAGGCGAGACTCTCTGGGGCCAACGTCCTGACTTTC.

The J gene is TRBJ2-7, the V gene TRBV6-5, with D possibly matching TRBD1 (5 bases). CDR1 and CDR2 (germline): MNHEY, SVGAGI. Trimming removed 3 bases from V and 2 bases from J, with 17 bases in between. The CDR3 totals 16 residues. CDR3 sequence reads: CASSYQGRAGTYEQYF. The CDR3 DNA follows: TGTGCCAGCAGTTATCAAGGCAGGGCAGGTACCTACGAGCAGTACTTC.

V is TRBV10-3 and J is TRBJ2-6; 7 bases are shared with TRBD1. Trimming cost V 6 bases and J 0 bases; bases outside gene matches: 8. The CDR3 is made up of 17 amino acids. Germline V gene sequence: CDR1 ENHRY, CDR2 SYGVKD. In DNA form, the CDR3 reads TGTGCCATCAGACCGGGACAGCAAAACTCTGGGGCCAACGTCCTGACTTTC. Translating it yields CAIRPGQQNSGANVLTF.

The chain has TRBV29-1 and TRBJ1-1; tentatively, D is TRBD1 (6 bases). Germline CDR1 and CDR2: SQVTM and ANQGSEA. Trimming took off 0 bases at V and 2 bases at J, with 13 bases between the two ends. The CDR3 sequence is 15 residues long. CDR3 in amino acids: CSVEEEGHLNTEAFF. The CDR3 DNA reads as TGCAGCGTTGAAGAAGAGGGACATCTTAACACTGAAGCTTTCTTT.

The CDR3 sequence: CASSLDRWRDNEQFF. As DNA, the CDR3 is TGTGCCAGCAGCTTAGATCGGTGGAGAGACAATGAGCAGTTCTTC. This rearrangement joins TRBV11-2 to TRBJ2-1; D not certain. Germline V gene sequence: CDR1 SGHAT, CDR2 FQNNGV. Trimming cost V 0 bases and J 5 bases, with 11 bases left between them. The CDR3 spans 15 residues.

This chain links TRBV2 with TRBJ1-5; TRBD1 agrees at 9 bases. Trimming took 5 bases from V and 4 from J; bases not matched to a gene: 3. The CDR3 runs to 14 residues. Per the germline V gene, CDR1 is SNHLY and CDR2 is FYNNEI. The CDR3 spells CASSPGQGNQPQHF. For the CDR3, the DNA is TGTGCCAGCAGTCCGGGACAGGGTAATCAGCCCCAGCATTTT.

V is TRBV9 and J is TRBJ2-4; D may be TRBD1 (6 bases). V was shortened by 7 bases and J by 4 bases, with 18 bases between the two germline ends. The CDR3 consists of 15 residues. The germline CDR1 and CDR2 sequences are SGDLS and YYNGEE. The CDR3 reads CASGPTGTQKNIQYF. CDR3 nucleotide sequence: TGTGCCAGCGGCCCCACAGGGACCCAAAAAAACATTCAGTACTTC.

The V gene is TRBV28, the J gene TRBJ1-1; the match to TRBD1 covers 7 bases. CDR3 length equals 13 residues. Germline CDR1 and CDR2: MDHEN and SYDVKM. The junction had 7 bases not matched to a gene; V was cut back by 7 bases and J by 5 bases. The DNA for the CDR3 is TGTGCCAGCAACAGGGGTCTAGGGACTGAAGCTTTCTTT. This translates into CASNRGLGTEAFF.

The chain carries TRBV15 and TRBJ1-1; D is ambiguous. The ends were cut back, 0 bases at V and 4 bases at J, with 15 bases in the middle. The CDR3 runs 16 residues. Germline V CDR1 and CDR2: LNHNV, YYDKDF (reference sequence). CDR3 coding DNA: TGTGCCACCAGCAGAGATTCGGCGGGGAGTCGCACTGAAGCTTTCTTT. Translated, it gives CATSRDSAGSRTEAFF.

The CDR3 bases are TGTGCCAGCAGCTGGGGACTAGCGGGTACCTACGAGCAGTACTTC. Its protein is CASSWGLAGTYEQYF. The chain employs TRBV11-2 and TRBJ2-7, with 12 bases fitting TRBD2. The CDR3 spans 15 residues. Germline V gene data show CDR1 as SGHAT and CDR2 as FQNNGV. The V gene end was trimmed by 4 bases and the J gene end by 2 bases; junction bases not matched to a gene: 3.

V and J are TRBV5-8 and TRBJ2-1; D gene ambiguous. The length of the CDR3 is 15 residues. Germline CDR1 is SGHTS and CDR2 is YDEGEE. Trimming took 2 bases from V and 1 from J, leaving 10 bases between them. CDR3 residues: CASSLTERSYNEQFF. CDR3 DNA: TGTGCCAGCAGCTTAACTGAGAGATCCTACAATGAGCAGTTCTTC.

The rearrangement joins TRBV19 to TRBJ2-2; maybe TRBD1 (5 bases). Per germline, CDR1 LNHDA and CDR2 SQIVND (reference sequence). The CDR3 spans 15 residues. Trimming cost V 3 bases and J 5 bases, with 13 bases left between them. For the CDR3, the DNA is TGTGCCAGTAGTATTCAGGGTAGTAGTACCGGGGAGCTGTTTTTT. Amino acid sequence: CASSIQGSSTGELFF.

In nucleotides, the CDR3 is TGTGCCAGCAGTGACCTTTTAGGAGCCGAGCAGTACTTC. The encoded protein is CASSDLLGAEQYF. This rearrangement joins TRBV27 to TRBJ2-7; D ambiguous. Per the germline V gene, CDR1 is MNHEY and CDR2 is SMNVEV (reference sequence). This CDR3 has 13 residues. Trimming pared 5 bases from V and 6 bases from J, leaving 14 bases between.

The V and J genes are TRBV23-1 and TRBJ2-2; TRBD1 matches 7 bases. TRBV23-1 is annotated as an ORF whose role is uncertain. This CDR3 spans 16 amino acids. V gave up 0 bases and J gave up 2 bases; unmatched junction bases: 3. In DNA, the CDR3 is TGCGCCAGCAGTCAATCACAGGGGCCCAACACCGGGGAGCTGTTTTTT. It yields the protein CASSQSQGPNTGELFF.

The chain joins TRBV7-2 to TRBJ1-1; TRBD1 agrees at 7 bases. The trim removed 2 bases at V and 6 bases at J, leaving 3 bases unmatched. The CDR3 extends over 13 amino acids. Germline V gene data show CDR1 as SGHTA and CDR2 as FQGNSA. The CDR3 sequence is CASSLRQGAEAFF. CDR3 DNA: TGTGCCAGCAGCTTAAGACAGGGTGCTGAAGCTTTCTTT.

The gene calls are TRBV6-1 and TRBJ2-2, with 7 nucleotides matching TRBD1. There are 15 residues in the CDR3. CDR1 is MNHNS and CDR2 is SASEGT in the germline V gene. Germline trimming cut 5 bases from V and 1 base from J; bases unmatched to any gene: 4. The CDR3 bases are TGTGCCAGCAGTCCGAGACAGGGGAACACCGGGGAGCTGTTTTTT. Protein sequence: CASSPRQGNTGELFF.

V is TRBV4-1 and J is TRBJ2-3; the match to TRBD1 covers 8 bases. There are 19 residues in the CDR3. With V trimmed by 1 base and J by 3 bases, 15 bases remained unmatched. Germline V lookup: CDR1 MGHRA, CDR2 YSYEKL. This CDR3 is CASSQGTWTGSFGTDTQYF. The CDR3 DNA is TGCGCCAGCAGCCAAGGAACCTGGACAGGGAGTTTTGGGACAGATACGCAGTATTTT.